These 21 T cell receptor beta chains originate from one sample sequenced in a study of shared clonotypes between healthy human individuals. Some clones are missing from TCRdb's copy, which holds only in-frame ones; the method was immunoSEQ multiplex PCR. The sample includes approximately 2,000,000 clones, under 95% of them seen just once. Source material: naive CD4+ T cells from PBMCs. Subset indicated: CD45RA+ positively selected. Receptors originate from a man younger than 35 in good health. Some clones in this sample may be carry-over from other donors' samples.

Notes on this clone: The identical CDR3 is also encoded by other nucleotide sequences in the sample. V and J are TRBV28 and TRBJ2-7; perhaps TRBD1 as D (5 bases). With 6 bases removed from V and 3 bases from J, the gap between germline ends came to 12 bases. CDR3 length equals 13 residues. In germline, CDR1 is MDHEN, CDR2 SYDVKM. The CDR3 DNA reads as TGTGCCAGCAGCCTTATTAGGGGCTACGAGCAGTACTTC. Amino acids: CASSLIRGYEQYF.

The chain is built from TRBV7-7 and TRBJ2-1; 8 positions agree with TRBD2. This CDR3 region has 17 residues. With V trimmed by 5 bases and J by 2 bases, 11 bases remained unmatched. CDR1 SSHAT and CDR2 FNYEAQ come from the germline V gene (reference sequence). The CDR3 loop is CASSVGGAGVPYNEQFF. The CDR3 DNA reads TGTGCCAGCAGCGTGGGTGGAGCGGGAGTACCCTACAATGAGCAGTTCTTC.

J is TRBJ2-3 and V is TRBV7-9, with D possibly matching TRBD2 (6 bases). Per the germline V gene, CDR1 is SEHNR and CDR2 is FQNEAQ (reference sequence). This CDR3 is 14 amino acids long. V lost 3 bases to trimming and J lost 2 bases, with 9 bases between them. DNA of the CDR3: TGTGCCAGCAGCTTTGCGGGGCCCACAGATACGCAGTATTTT. This sequence encodes CASSFAGPTDTQYF.

The chain joins TRBV15 to TRBJ1-2; no definite D call. Trimming cost V 3 bases and J 8 bases, with 16 bases left between them. The CDR3 totals 14 residues. The germline gives CDR1 LNHNV, CDR2 YYDKDF (reference sequence). CDR3 bases: TGTGCCACCAGCAGTTCTGGGCTATTTCAGGGCTACACCTTC. Encoded protein: CATSSSGLFQGYTF. The full variable domain, with the rest looked up from reference TRBV15 and TRBJ1-2, is DAMVIQNPRYQVTQFGKPVTLSCSQTLNHNVMYWYQQKSSQAPKLLFHYYDKDFNNEADTPDNFQSRRPNTSFCFLDIRSPGLGDTAMYLCATSSSGLFQGYTFGSGTRLTVV.

The V gene is TRBV6-5, the J gene TRBJ1-6; the D gene is possibly TRBD1 (6 bases). Germline V CDR1 and CDR2: MNHEY, SVGAGI. The CDR3 extends over 16 amino acids. With 4 bases removed from V and 4 bases from J, the gap between germline ends came to 14 bases. The CDR3: CASSSSPGVYNSPLHF. Written as DNA, the CDR3 is TGTGCCAGCAGTTCTTCCCCAGGGGTTTATAATTCACCCCTCCACTTT.

This chain joins TRBV9 and TRBJ2-1; 16 bases fit TRBD2. Trimming took 0 bases from V and 9 from J; bases not matched to a gene: 9. Germline loops: CDR1 SGDLS, CDR2 YYNGEE. CDR3 length: 18 residues. The DNA for the CDR3 is TGTGCCAGCAGCGTAGAATTGGGACTAGCGGGAGGGCCGGTTGAGCAGTTCTTC. It is translated as CASSVELGLAGGPVEQFF.

V is TRBV5-1 and J is TRBJ2-1; the D is unclear. CDR3 size: 14 residues. Trimming stripped 7 bases from V and 0 bases from J, with 11 bases between. Germline V lookup: CDR1 SGHRS, CDR2 YFSETQ. As DNA, the CDR3 is TGCGCCAGCCGCAACGGATTCTCCTACAATGAGCAGTTCTTC. Translation: CASRNGFSYNEQFF.

The chain couples TRBV5-1 to TRBJ2-3; D unclear. CDR1 is SGHRS, CDR2 YFSETQ, per germline. Between the trimmed V and J ends, which lost 10 bases and 1 base, there was a span of 13 bases. The CDR3 runs to 13 residues. CDR3 DNA sequence: TGCGCCGGAAAGGTCCCAGGCACAGATACGCAGTATTTT. Its protein is CAGKVPGTDTQYF. Drawing the rest from reference TRBV5-1 and TRBJ2-3, the complete variable domain is KAGVTQTPRYLIKTRGQQVTLSCSPISGHRSVSWYQQTPGQGLQFLFEYFSETQRNKGNFPGRFSGRQFSNSRSEMNVSTLELGDSALYLCAGKVPGTDTQYFGPGTRLTVL.

The rearrangement joins TRBV28 to TRBJ1-3; D gene uncertain. V dropped 7 bases and J dropped 0 bases, with 10 bases sitting between them. CDR3 length: 14 residues. The germline V gene encodes CDR1 MDHEN and CDR2 SYDVKM. The CDR3 loop reads CASTNLHSGNTIYF. The CDR3 coding sequence is TGTGCCAGCACCAACCTCCACTCTGGAAACACCATATATTTT.

The chain links TRBV7-3 to TRBJ2-5; unclear D gene. V gave up 4 bases and J gave up 5 bases, with 14 bases separating them. This CDR3 contains 14 residues. The germline V gene encodes CDR1 SGHTA and CDR2 FQGTGA. The CDR3 DNA follows: TGTGCCAGCAGCTCGACGTTGGCGCACGAGACCCAGTACTTC. Translating it yields CASSSTLAHETQYF. The whole variable domain, filled in from reference TRBV7-3 and TRBJ2-5, reads GAGVSQTPSNKVTEKGKYVELRCDPISGHTALYWYRQSLGQGPEFLIYFQGTGAADDSGLPNDRFFAVRPEGSVSTLKIQRTERGDSAVYLCASSSTLAHETQYFGPGTRLLVL.

The chain carries TRBV5-1 and TRBJ2-2; 8 bases line up with TRBD1. V gave up 0 bases and J gave up 1 base; unmatched junction bases: 11. CDR1 is SGHRS, CDR2 YFSETQ, per germline. This CDR3 comprises 19 residues. CDR3 sequence (DNA): TGCGCCAGCAGCTTGGTCGCGGCAGGGGGCGACATGAACACCGGGGAGCTGTTTTTT. Its translation: CASSLVAAGGDMNTGELFF.

The chain recombines TRBV30 with TRBJ1-4; TRBD1 agrees at 7 bases. Germline V gene data show CDR1 as GTSNPN and CDR2 as SVGIG (reference sequence). The CDR3 runs 15 residues. V trimming: 3 bases; J trimming: 4 bases; junction bases outside the gene matches: 8. The CDR3 spells CAWRELGQLNEKLFF. The CDR3 DNA reads as TGTGCCTGGAGAGAACTGGGACAGCTTAATGAAAAACTGTTTTTT.

The chain carries TRBV5-6 and TRBJ2-3; D is undetermined. Germline lookup yields CDR1 SGHDT and CDR2 YYEEEE. V lost 6 bases and J 4 bases, leaving 9 bases between the germline ends. The CDR3 is 12 amino acids. This CDR3 is CASTARSDTQYF. CDR3 bases: TGTGCCAGCACCGCGAGATCAGATACGCAGTATTTT.

V usage is TRBV28 and J usage is TRBJ1-4; D is perhaps TRBD1 (6 bases). Trimming stripped 10 bases from V and 8 bases from J, with 20 bases between. The CDR3 covers 14 residues. Germline V gene sequence: CDR1 MDHEN, CDR2 SYDVKM. Here the CDR3 reads CATIRAPGQEKLFF. The DNA for the CDR3 is TGTGCCACCATTCGGGCCCCAGGACAGGAAAAACTGTTTTTT.

The chain recombines TRBV5-1 with TRBJ2-5; 8 nucleotides match TRBD1. CDR3 length: 15 amino acids. Germline CDR1 SGHRS, CDR2 YFSETQ. Trimming at V came to 3 bases and at J to 2 bases, leaving 6 bases not matched to a gene. CDR3 loop: CASSSHTGGQETQYF. Written as DNA, the CDR3 is TGCGCCAGCAGCTCTCATACAGGGGGTCAAGAGACCCAGTACTTC. Based on the CDR3 plus reference TRBV5-1 and TRBJ2-5, the full variable domain is KAGVTQTPRYLIKTRGQQVTLSCSPISGHRSVSWYQQTPGQGLQFLFEYFSETQRNKGNFPGRFSGRQFSNSRSEMNVSTLELGDSALYLCASSSHTGGQETQYFGPGTRLLVL.

The V gene is TRBV5-1, the J gene TRBJ2-2; TRBD1 matches 9 bases. The CDR3 is 15 residues long. V shed 5 bases and J 1 base; nucleotides not matched to a gene: 3. CDR1 and CDR2 from the germline V gene are SGHRS and YFSETQ. The CDR3 DNA reads TGCGCCAGCAGAAGACAGGGGGAGAACACCGGGGAGCTGTTTTTT. Translation: CASRRQGENTGELFF.

The chain recombines TRBV7-9 with TRBJ2-2, with D uncertain. CDR1 and CDR2 (germline): SEHNR, FQNEAQ (reference sequence). Trimming shortened V by 5 bases and J by 2 bases, and 12 bases separated the two germline ends. The CDR3 sequence is 15 residues long. The CDR3 nucleotides read TGTGCCAGCAGCCTGGTAGCCTTAAACACCGGGGAGCTGTTTTTT. It specifies CASSLVALNTGELFF.

As regards this clone: The same CDR3 arises from other DNA sequences in this sample as well. The chain couples TRBV5-4 to TRBJ2-5; TRBD2 agrees at 8 bases. V lost 3 bases, J lost 5 bases, and 6 bases stayed unmatched. This CDR3 is built from 14 residues. Looked up from germline, CDR1 is SGHNT and CDR2 is YYREEE (reference sequence). The DNA of the CDR3 is TGTGCCAGCAGCTCATGGACTAGCAGGGAGACCCAGTACTTC. Translation gives CASSSWTSRETQYF. Full variable domain (missing parts from reference TRBV5-4 and TRBJ2-5): ETGVTQSPTHLIKTRGQQVTLRCSSQSGHNTVSWYQQALGQGPQFIFQYYREEENGRGNFPPRFSGLQFPNYSSELNVNALELDDSALYLCASSSWTSRETQYFGPGTRLLVL.

This chain joins TRBV5-4 and TRBJ2-3; D is perhaps TRBD2 (5 bases). This CDR3 region has 15 residues. Germline V gives CDR1 SGHNT, CDR2 YYREEE (reference sequence). The V gene lost 0 bases and the J gene lost 4 bases, with 12 bases spanning the gap. CDR3 in amino acids: CASSLGGLEADTQYF. As DNA, the CDR3 is TGTGCCAGCAGCTTGGGAGGACTGGAGGCAGATACGCAGTATTTT. Based on the CDR3 plus reference TRBV5-4 and TRBJ2-3, the full variable domain is ETGVTQSPTHLIKTRGQQVTLRCSSQSGHNTVSWYQQALGQGPQFIFQYYREEENGRGNFPPRFSGLQFPNYSSELNVNALELDDSALYLCASSLGGLEADTQYFGPGTRLTVL.

The rearrangement joins TRBV30 to TRBJ2-5; the D is unclear. CDR3 length: 11 residues. Germline V gene sequence: CDR1 GTSNPN, CDR2 SVGIG (reference sequence). V was clipped by 1 base and J by 13 bases, with 13 bases between them. This CDR3 reads CAWSEGPRPYF. DNA of the CDR3: TGTGCCTGGAGTGAAGGGCCCCGTCCGTACTTC.

The rearrangement joins TRBV6-5 to TRBJ2-2; D may be TRBD1 or TRBD2 (6 bases each). This CDR3 contains 14 residues. The germline CDR1 and CDR2 sequences are MNHEY and SVGAGI. V was cut by 5 bases and J by 4 bases, with 11 bases left in between. The CDR3 reads CASSRGRLTGELFF. The CDR3 DNA is TGTGCCAGCAGTCGGGGGCGTCTCACCGGGGAGCTGTTTTTT.